The following is a T cell receptor beta chain sequence with its context. Its antigen is unknown. The data are from a study of T cell repertoires in ileal Crohn's disease. Study-wide context: About half of patients got postoperative therapy: roughly 12 thiopurines, approximately 18 anti-TNF.

Study-wide results and caveats: Mucosal expansions were suggested to be mainly CD8 T cells. Clonal expansions were more frequent in active smokers than non-smokers at surgery.

Per sample, 400 to 550 nanograms of biopsy DNA were TCRB immunosequenced. Profiled with immunoSEQ multiplex PCR; TCRdb holds only in-frame clones, not every one. The table lists approximately 27,000 clones, 80% to 90% of them singletons, with less than 7% in the top ten. The sample consisted of ileal tissue. The receptor was derived from an adult with Crohn's disease.

As DNA, the CDR3 is TGCGCCAGCAGCTCATCCGGGACAGGGCAAGAGACCCAGTACTTC. This encodes CASSSSGTGQETQYF. V gene TRBV5-1 combines with J gene TRBJ2-5; 9 nucleotides align to TRBD1. Germline loops: CDR1 SGHRS, CDR2 YFSETQ. J gave up 2 bases and V 3 bases, and 5 bases lay outside the gene matches. This CDR3 is 15 amino acids long.